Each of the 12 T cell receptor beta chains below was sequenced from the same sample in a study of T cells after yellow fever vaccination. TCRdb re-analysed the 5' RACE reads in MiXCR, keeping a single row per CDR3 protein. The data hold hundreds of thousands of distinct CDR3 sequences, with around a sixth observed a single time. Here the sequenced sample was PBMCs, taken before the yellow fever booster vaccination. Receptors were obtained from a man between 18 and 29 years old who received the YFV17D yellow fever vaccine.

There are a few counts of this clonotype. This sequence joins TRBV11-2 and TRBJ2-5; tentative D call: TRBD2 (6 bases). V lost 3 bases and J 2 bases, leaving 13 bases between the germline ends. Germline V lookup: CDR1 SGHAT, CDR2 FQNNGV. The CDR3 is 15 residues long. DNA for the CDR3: TGTGCCAGCAGCTTTCGGGGGACGGGTCAAGAGACCCAGTACTTC. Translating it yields CASSFRGTGQETQYF.

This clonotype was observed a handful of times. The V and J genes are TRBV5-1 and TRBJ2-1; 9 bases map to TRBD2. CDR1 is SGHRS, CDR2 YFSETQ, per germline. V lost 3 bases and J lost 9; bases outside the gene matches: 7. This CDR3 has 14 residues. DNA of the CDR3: TGCGCCAGCAGCTCCGGGACTAGCACCTCTGAGCAGTTCTTC. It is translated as CASSSGTSTSEQFF.

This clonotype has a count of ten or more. The DNA of the CDR3 is TGCGCCAGCAGCCAGGGAAGGGAGCAGTTCTTC. Its translation is CASSQGREQFF. The chain has TRBV4-1 and TRBJ2-1, with D unclear. The V gene's germline CDR1 is MGHRA and CDR2 YSYEKL. The V gene lost 3 bases and the J gene lost 10 bases, with 7 bases spanning the gap. The CDR3 contains 11 residues.

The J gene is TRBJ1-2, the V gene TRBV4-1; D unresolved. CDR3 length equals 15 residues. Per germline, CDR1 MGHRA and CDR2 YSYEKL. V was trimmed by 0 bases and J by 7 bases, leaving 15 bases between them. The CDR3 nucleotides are TGCGCCAGCAGCCAAGATGCGGGGTTACGGGGTGGCTACACCTTC. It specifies CASSQDAGLRGGYTF.

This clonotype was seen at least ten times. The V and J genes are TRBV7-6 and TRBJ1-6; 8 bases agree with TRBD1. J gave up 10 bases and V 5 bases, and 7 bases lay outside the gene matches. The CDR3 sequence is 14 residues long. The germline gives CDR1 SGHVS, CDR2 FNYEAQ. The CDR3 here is CASSPDRGGSPLHF. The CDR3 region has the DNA TGTGCCAGCAGCCCTGACAGGGGAGGCTCACCCCTCCACTTT.

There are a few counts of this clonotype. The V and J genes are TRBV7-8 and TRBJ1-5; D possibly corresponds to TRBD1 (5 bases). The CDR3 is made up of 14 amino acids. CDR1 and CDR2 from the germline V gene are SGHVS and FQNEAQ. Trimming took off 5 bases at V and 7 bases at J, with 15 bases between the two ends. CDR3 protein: CASSAVRADQPQHF. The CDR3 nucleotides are TGTGCCAGCAGCGCAGTCAGGGCGGACCAGCCCCAGCATTTT.

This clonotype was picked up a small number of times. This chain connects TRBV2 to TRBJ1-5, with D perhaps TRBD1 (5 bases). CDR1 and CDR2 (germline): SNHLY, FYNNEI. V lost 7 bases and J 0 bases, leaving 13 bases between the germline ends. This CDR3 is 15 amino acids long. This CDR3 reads CASKGGDYSNQPQHF. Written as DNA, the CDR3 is TGTGCCAGCAAAGGAGGGGATTATAGCAATCAGCCCCAGCATTTT. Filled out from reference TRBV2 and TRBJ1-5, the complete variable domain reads EPEVTQTPSHQVTQMGQEVILRCVPISNHLYFYWYRQILGQKVEFLVSFYNNEISEKSEIFDDQFSVERPDGSNFTLKIRSTKLEDSAMYFCASKGGDYSNQPQHFGDGTRLSIL.

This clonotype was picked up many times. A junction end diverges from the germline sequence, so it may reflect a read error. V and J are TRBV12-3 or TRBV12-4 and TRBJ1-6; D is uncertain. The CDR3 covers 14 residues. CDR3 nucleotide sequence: TGCGCCAGCAGCTTGAGCTCCTATAATTCACCCCTCCACTTT. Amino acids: CASSLSSYNSPLHF.

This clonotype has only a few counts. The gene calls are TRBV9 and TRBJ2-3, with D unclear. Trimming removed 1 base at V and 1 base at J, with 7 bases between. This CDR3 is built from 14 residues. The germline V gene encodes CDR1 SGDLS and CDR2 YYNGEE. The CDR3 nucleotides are TGTGCCAGCAGCGTACAACCTGGCACAGATACGCAGTATTTT. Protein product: CASSVQPGTDTQYF.

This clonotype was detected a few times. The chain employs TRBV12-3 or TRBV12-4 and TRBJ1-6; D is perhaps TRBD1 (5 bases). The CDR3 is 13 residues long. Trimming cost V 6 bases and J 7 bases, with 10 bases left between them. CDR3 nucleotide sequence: TGTGCCAGCAGGCTCAGGGAAAATTCACCCCTCCACTTT. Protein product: CASRLRENSPLHF.

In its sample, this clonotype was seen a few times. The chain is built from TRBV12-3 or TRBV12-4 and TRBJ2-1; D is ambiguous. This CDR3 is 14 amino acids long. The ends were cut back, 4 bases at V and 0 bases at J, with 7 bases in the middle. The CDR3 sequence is CASSSPLSYNEQFF. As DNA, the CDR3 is TGTGCCAGCAGTTCTCCCCTCTCCTACAATGAGCAGTTCTTC.

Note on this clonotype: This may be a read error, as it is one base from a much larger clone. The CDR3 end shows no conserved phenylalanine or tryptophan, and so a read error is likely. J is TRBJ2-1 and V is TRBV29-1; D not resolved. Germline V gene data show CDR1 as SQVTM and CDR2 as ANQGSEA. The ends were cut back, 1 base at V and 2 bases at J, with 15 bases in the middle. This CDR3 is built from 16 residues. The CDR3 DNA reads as TGCAGCGTTGAAGGGGCAGCTACTTGGCCCTACAATGAGCAGTTCCTC. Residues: CSVEGAATWPYNEQFL.